This is a list of T cell receptor beta chains from one sample in a study of shared clonotypes between healthy human individuals. Repertoires were generated with immunoSEQ multiplex PCR, while TCRdb's copy carries only in-frame clones and drops some. The sample holds around 500,000 clones, over 75% seen once. Material for sequencing was PBMCs. The origin of the receptors is a middle-aged woman in good health. Some clones in this sample may be carry-over from other donors' samples. The CDR3 runs from the conserved cysteine through the conserved F or W. The D gene is left open where the match is weak. Some rows have no size entry. The others give once, few or many, or a class for an expanded clone.

>TRBV9|TRBJ1-5|TRBD1|once
CASSVGQGPYQPQHF
TGTGCCAGCAGCGTAGGACAGGGCCCCTATCAGCCCCAGCATTTT
>TRBV7-9|TRBJ2-5|TRBD1|.
CASSLGQGDRETQYF
TGTGCCAGCAGCTTAGGACAGGGGGATCGGGAGACCCAGTACTTC
>TRBV2|TRBJ2-1|TRBD2|.
CASSEGASGWNEQFF
TGTGCCAGCAGTGAAGGGGCTAGCGGGTGGAATGAGCAGTTCTTC
>TRBV10-3|TRBJ2-7|.|.
CAIGTNPFEQYF
TGTGCCATCGGGACAAACCCTTTCGAGCAGTACTTC
>TRBV10-3|TRBJ2-5|TRBD1|.
CANRQGVGETQYF
TGTGCCAATCGACAGGGTGTGGGAGAGACCCAGTACTTC
>TRBV5-1|TRBJ2-7|TRBD1|.
CASSDPRTGDEQYF
TGCGCCAGCAGCGATCCACGGACAGGGGACGAGCAGTACTTC
>TRBV7-6|TRBJ2-1|TRBD2|few
CASSPPRGRGNNEQFF
TGTGCCAGCAGCCCTCCACGCGGGCGGGGGAACAATGAGCAGTTCTTC
>TRBV6-1|TRBJ2-1|TRBD2|few
CASSGPTSGRLRHNEQFF
TGTGCCAGCAGTGGGCCAACTAGCGGGAGGCTGCGCCACAATGAGCAGTTCTTC
>TRBV7-2|TRBJ2-7|.|.
CASSLGGLIYEQYF
TGTGCCAGCAGCTTAGGAGGGCTGATCTACGAGCAGTACTTC
>TRBV28|TRBJ2-2|.|.
CASSLRLDSGGGTGELFF
TGTGCCAGCAGTTTAAGACTGGACAGCGGCGGGGGCACCGGGGAGCTGTTTTTT
>TRBV6-5|TRBJ1-5|.|.
CASSFGANSNQPQHF
TGTGCCAGCAGTTTCGGCGCTAATAGCAATCAGCCCCAGCATTTT